These 2 T cell receptor beta chains were all obtained from the same sample, sequenced in a study of vaccination effects on CD4 cells after COVID-19. Before sequencing took place, the ViraFEST assay used viral peptide pools to expand antigen-specific CD4+ T cells. Having been cultured for around nine days, the cells underwent CD4+ T cell isolation. Vaccinated recipients, who were negative for nucleocapsid antibodies, had no history of SARS-CoV-2 infection. No antigen is known for these receptors. Sequencing was performed with immunoSEQ multiplex PCR; in TCRdb, only in-frame clones are kept and a portion is missing. The repertoire has some 69,000 clones, 65% to 85% of them found once; the top ten carry about 2.9%. The sequences come from CD4+ T cells from PBMCs cultured with HCoV-NL63 spike peptides, collected before COVID-19 vaccination. These receptor sequences come from a human donor who received a COVID-19 vaccine.

Turning to this clone: The CDR3 carries no conserved terminal phenylalanine or tryptophan, so it likely arises from a read error. This chain uses TRBV19 with TRBJ1-1; 9 nucleotides agree with TRBD1. CDR3 length equals 19 residues. Trimming at V came to 5 bases and at J to 1 base, leaving 17 bases not matched to a gene. Germline lookup yields CDR1 LNHDA and CDR2 SQIVND (reference sequence). CDR3 DNA sequence: TGTGCCAGTAGTGGGATCTCAACGGGACAGGGAAGAGGGAACACTGAAGCTTTCTCT. Protein sequence: CASSGISTGQGRGNTEAFS.

The chain uses TRBV12-3 or TRBV12-4 and TRBJ1-2; TRBD1 might be the D (5 bases). This CDR3 spans 13 amino acids. The V and J ends lost 7 bases and 2 bases respectively, with 11 bases between them. The CDR3 bases are TGTGCCAGCACGGACACGCGGAACTATGGCTACACCTTC. Encoded protein: CASTDTRNYGYTF.